A single sample gave rise to the 30 T cell receptor beta chains below, sequenced in a study of technical replicates of blood from a few donors. Profiled with immunoSEQ multiplex PCR; TCRdb holds only in-frame clones, not every one. This sample has some 80,000 clones, with approximately 78% found just once. The sequencing sample was made of PBMCs. Receptors were obtained from a human donor in good health. Some clones in this sample may be carry-over from other donors' samples.

This clone was observed a few times. The chain couples TRBV7-9 to TRBJ2-1, with D uncertain. The V and J ends lost 5 bases and 8 bases respectively, with 13 bases between them. This CDR3 contains 13 residues. The germline gives CDR1 SEHNR, CDR2 FQNEAQ (reference sequence). Here the CDR3 reads CASSPPGSDEQFF. CDR3 sequence (DNA): TGTGCCAGCAGCCCCCCGGGTTCAGATGAGCAGTTCTTC.

The rearrangement uses TRBV9 and TRBJ1-1; D not resolved. CDR3 length: 12 amino acids. V dropped 5 bases and J dropped 3 bases, with 8 bases sitting between them. Germline V CDR1 and CDR2: SGDLS, YYNGEE. The DNA of the CDR3 is TGTGCCAGCAGTACAATGGACACTGAAGCTTTCTTT. Its protein is CASSTMDTEAFF.

This clone was found a few times. The rearrangement joins TRBV20-1 to TRBJ2-1, with D maybe TRBD2 (5 bases). This CDR3 has 11 residues. The ends were cut back, 6 bases at V and 12 bases at J, with 15 bases in the middle. Germline V gene sequence: CDR1 DFQATT, CDR2 SNEGSKA (reference sequence). The CDR3 DNA sequence: TGCAGTGCCGATGGACTGACAAGGCAGTTCTTC. This gives the protein CSADGLTRQFF.

The chain uses TRBV2 and TRBJ2-7, with D possibly matching TRBD2 (6 bases). The germline CDR1 and CDR2 sequences are SNHLY and FYNNEI. This CDR3 has 14 residues. Trimming left V 3 bases short and J 0 bases short, with 9 bases between. As DNA, the CDR3 is TGTGCCAGCAGTGACCACGGGAGCTCCTACGAGCAGTACTTC. It yields the protein CASSDHGSSYEQYF.

The V call is TRBV20-1, the J call TRBJ1-4, with TRBD1 identical over 8 bases. V lost 7 bases to trimming and J lost 10 bases; unmatched junction nucleotides: 5. CDR3 length: 11 residues. Germline lookup yields CDR1 DFQATT and CDR2 SNEGSKA (reference sequence). In DNA, the CDR3 is TGCAGTGGGGCAGGGGGCGGAAAACTGTTTTTT. Protein product: CSGAGGGKLFF.

J is TRBJ2-3 and V is TRBV7-6; 9 bases agree with TRBD1. This CDR3 comprises 17 residues. J was trimmed by 2 bases and V by 0 bases; bases with no gene match: 6. Germline values: CDR1 SGHVS, CDR2 FNYEAQ. The CDR3 nucleotides are TGTGCCAGCAGCTTAGCTTCCCGGGACAGGGCCACAGATACGCAGTATTTT. It translates to CASSLASRDRATDTQYF.

This sequence joins TRBV7-2 and TRBJ2-7, with D perhaps TRBD2 (6 bases). V was trimmed by 4 bases and J by 6 bases, leaving 19 bases between them. CDR3 length equals 15 residues. The germline V gene encodes CDR1 SGHTA and CDR2 FQGNSA. The CDR3 here is CASSWYLGEALEQYF. DNA for the CDR3: TGTGCCAGCAGCTGGTATCTGGGGGAGGCCCTCGAGCAGTACTTC.

The chain joins TRBV5-4 to TRBJ2-5; 12 bases match TRBD2. V was pared by 7 bases and J by 2 bases, with 12 bases of the junction left unmatched. This CDR3 comprises 17 residues. Looked up from germline, CDR1 is SGHNT and CDR2 is YYREEE (reference sequence). CDR3: CASGRLAGANRQETQYF. DNA of the CDR3: TGTGCCAGCGGCCGACTAGCGGGGGCCAACCGTCAAGAGACCCAGTACTTC. Full variable domain (remainder filled in from reference TRBV5-4 and TRBJ2-5): ETGVTQSPTHLIKTRGQQVTLRCSSQSGHNTVSWYQQALGQGPQFIFQYYREEENGRGNFPPRFSGLQFPNYSSELNVNALELDDSALYLCASGRLAGANRQETQYFGPGTRLLVL.

The V call is TRBV2, the J call TRBJ1-6; no firm D call. CDR3 size: 13 residues. Per germline, CDR1 SNHLY and CDR2 FYNNEI. The V gene lost 4 bases and the J gene lost 8 bases, with 9 bases spanning the gap. The CDR3 reads CASSGSGYSPLHF. The CDR3 region has the DNA TGTGCCAGCAGTGGAAGCGGGTATTCACCCCTCCACTTT.

This clone was observed a handful of times. The J gene is TRBJ1-4, the V gene TRBV7-9, with a weak D call TRBD1 (5 bases). This CDR3 has 14 amino acids. Germline V gene lookup returns CDR1 SEHNR and CDR2 FQNEAQ (reference sequence). Trimming stripped 2 bases from V and 8 bases from J, with 12 bases between. DNA for the CDR3: TGTGCCAGCAGCTTAAAAACGCAGGGCGAAAAACTGTTTTTT. Residues: CASSLKTQGEKLFF.

This sequence joins TRBV9 and TRBJ1-1; D not resolved. Trimming took 4 bases from V and 1 from J, leaving 11 bases between them. Germline V gives CDR1 SGDLS, CDR2 YYNGEE. The CDR3 sequence is 14 residues long. DNA for the CDR3: TGTGCCAGCAGCACTGGGCAGAAGAACACTGAAGCTTTCTTT. Protein sequence: CASSTGQKNTEAFF.

This clone was detected once. The rearrangement joins TRBV7-8 to TRBJ1-2; the D is unclear. Germline values: CDR1 SGHVS, CDR2 FQNEAQ. The V gene lost 1 base and the J gene lost 0 bases, with 3 bases spanning the gap. This CDR3 comprises 13 residues. CDR3 in amino acids: CASSLGTNYGYTF. The CDR3 region has the DNA TGTGCCAGCAGCTTAGGTACTAACTATGGCTACACCTTC.

The rearrangement joins TRBV11-2 to TRBJ2-5; 7 bases match TRBD2. Germline CDR1 reads SGHAT; CDR2 reads FQNNGV. The CDR3 is made up of 13 amino acids. Trimming removed 3 bases from V and 7 bases from J; junction bases left unmatched: 5. Here the CDR3 DNA reads TGTGCCAGCAGCTTTGAGCGGGAAGGGACCCAGTACTTC. This sequence encodes CASSFEREGTQYF.

J is TRBJ2-5 and V is TRBV5-5; 9 bases agree with TRBD2. V lost 0 bases to trimming and J lost 1 base; unmatched junction nucleotides: 4. The CDR3 extends over 16 amino acids. Per germline, CDR1 SGHKS and CDR2 YYEKEE (reference sequence). The CDR3 DNA reads as TGTGCCAGCAGCTTGGATGCTAGCGGGGTCCAAGAGACCCAGTACTTC. Protein product: CASSLDASGVQETQYF.

The V call is TRBV4-3, the J call TRBJ1-6; TRBD1 might be the D (6 bases). The CDR3 covers 14 residues. Deletions cut 4 bases from V and 7 bases from J, with 11 bases between. Per the germline V gene, CDR1 is LGHNA and CDR2 is YSLEER. The CDR3 nucleotides are TGCGCCAGCAGCCTGGGACATACAAATTCACCCCTCCACTTT. Translation: CASSLGHTNSPLHF.

The chain has TRBV4-3 and TRBJ1-2; 10 nucleotides line up with TRBD1. V was pared by 3 bases and J by 5 bases, with 3 bases of the junction left unmatched. CDR3 length: 14 residues. CDR1 LGHNA and CDR2 YSLEER come from the germline V gene. The CDR3 DNA follows: TGCGCCAGCAGCCAGACAGGGGGCGGTTATGGCTACACCTTC. Amino acids: CASSQTGGGYGYTF.

The J gene is TRBJ2-7, the V gene TRBV4-3; D remains ambiguous. Trimming cost V 5 bases and J 0 bases, with 8 bases left between them. CDR3 length: 13 amino acids. The germline gives CDR1 LGHNA, CDR2 YSLEER. CDR3 protein: CASSLTPSYEQYF. The CDR3, as DNA: TGCGCCAGCAGCTTGACACCCTCCTACGAGCAGTACTTC.

The V call is TRBV9, the J call TRBJ1-1, with 8 bases fitting TRBD1. With V trimmed by 4 bases and J by 1 base, 6 bases remained unmatched. The CDR3 covers 15 residues. Germline V lookup: CDR1 SGDLS, CDR2 YYNGEE. CDR3 coding DNA: TGTGCCAGCAGCACAACACAGGGGGGGAACACTGAAGCTTTCTTT. Its protein product is CASSTTQGGNTEAFF.

This clone showed up just once. V is TRBV2 and J is TRBJ2-1; 8 nucleotides line up with TRBD2. CDR1 and CDR2 (germline): SNHLY, FYNNEI. CDR3 size: 17 residues. V shed 1 base, J shed 0 bases, and the junction held 5 bases outside the gene matches. For the CDR3, the DNA is TGTGCCAGCAGTGAAGGCGTAGCGGGGAGCTCCTACAATGAGCAGTTCTTC. As protein: CASSEGVAGSSYNEQFF.

CDR3 region: CASRASGHNEQFF. Written as DNA, the CDR3 is TGTGCCAGCAGGGCTAGCGGACACAATGAGCAGTTCTTC. The chain employs TRBV14 and TRBJ2-1; TRBD2 matches at 7 bases. Per germline, CDR1 SGHDN and CDR2 FVKESK. J gave up 5 bases and V 6 bases, and 4 bases lay outside the gene matches. The CDR3 totals 13 residues.

The chain has TRBV6-5 and TRBJ1-5; 7 nucleotides line up with TRBD1. Germline CDR1 and CDR2: MNHEY and SVGAGI. There are 15 residues in the CDR3. V trimming: 6 bases; J trimming: 0 bases; junction bases outside the gene matches: 5. CDR3 sequence: CASRLTGNSNQPQHF. The CDR3 DNA follows: TGTGCCAGCAGGTTGACAGGGAATAGCAATCAGCCCCAGCATTTT.

The J gene is TRBJ1-2, the V gene TRBV29-1; D possibly corresponds to TRBD1 (6 bases). Looked up from germline, CDR1 is SQVTM and CDR2 is ANQGSEA. CDR3 length: 11 residues. Trimming shortened V by 5 bases and J by 10 bases, and 14 bases separated the two germline ends. In DNA form, the CDR3 reads TGCAGCGTTAGGGGCGCAGGGGTCTACACCTTC. This gives the protein CSVRGAGVYTF.

This rearrangement joins TRBV4-1 to TRBJ2-3, with 12 bases matching TRBD2. The germline V gene has CDR1 MGHRA and CDR2 YSYEKL. V gave up 1 base and J gave up 4 bases; unmatched junction bases: 12. The CDR3 length is 19 residues. CDR3 DNA sequence: TGCGCCAGCAGCCAAGGGGGACTAGCGGGCCCTCGCGTCCCAGATACGCAGTATTTT. This codes for CASSQGGLAGPRVPDTQYF.

V gene TRBV5-3 combines with J gene TRBJ2-3, with TRBD1 matching over 9 bases. TRBV5-3 is an open reading frame whose function is uncertain. V shed 8 bases and J 4 bases; nucleotides not matched to a gene: 11. The CDR3 length is 15 residues. In DNA form, the CDR3 reads TGTGCCAGGAGAGTTGGGACAGGGCCAGCAGATACGCAGTATTTT. Its protein is CARRVGTGPADTQYF.

About this clone: Other DNA sequences within the sample encode an identical CDR3. This CDR3 is CASSLTRQETQYF. The CDR3 DNA follows: TGTGCCAGCAGCTTAACCCGGCAAGAGACCCAGTACTTC. This chain joins TRBV7-3 and TRBJ2-5; D remains ambiguous. Deletions cut 0 bases from V and 2 bases from J, with 4 bases between. Germline lookup yields CDR1 SGHTA and CDR2 FQGTGA. This CDR3 has 13 amino acids.

The chain employs TRBV11-2 and TRBJ2-2, with D possibly TRBD2 on 5 matching bases. There are 14 residues in the CDR3. Germline values: CDR1 SGHAT, CDR2 FQNNGV. Trimming cost V 3 bases and J 7 bases, with 12 bases left between them. CDR3 sequence: CASSFRGLGGELFF. Written as DNA, the CDR3 is TGTGCCAGCAGCTTTCGGGGATTAGGCGGGGAGCTGTTTTTT.

By share, this clone counts as medium-sized. Distinct nucleotide sequences in the sample also encode this CDR3. The V call is TRBV5-1, the J call TRBJ1-1; D not certain. V lost 0 bases to trimming and J lost 3 bases, with 9 bases between them. Germline lookup yields CDR1 SGHRS and CDR2 YFSETQ. The CDR3 loop spans 14 amino acids. CDR3 DNA: TGCGCCAGCAGCTTGGCCGGCGGGTACACTGAAGCTTTCTTT. Its translation: CASSLAGGYTEAFF.

This clone was counted between two and nine times. This chain uses TRBV25-1 with TRBJ2-2; no reliable D call. Trimming stripped 3 bases from V and 5 bases from J, with 7 bases between. Germline CDR1 and CDR2: MGHDK and SYGVNS. The CDR3 has 13 residues. The CDR3 reads CASSERNTGELFF. The CDR3 DNA sequence: TGTGCCAGCAGTGAGAGAAATACCGGGGAGCTGTTTTTT.

This clone has only one observation. The gene calls are TRBV5-4 and TRBJ2-7; the D gene is possibly TRBD1 (5 bases). Germline CDR1 is SGHNT and CDR2 is YYREEE (reference sequence). The CDR3 extends over 16 amino acids. V lost 0 bases and J lost 0, with 13 bases in between. The CDR3 here is CASSLASSGRSYEQYF. The CDR3 DNA reads as TGTGCCAGCAGCTTGGCCTCGTCAGGGCGCTCCTACGAGCAGTACTTC.

Note on this clone: One end of the junction fails to match germline, which may point to a read error. This sequence joins TRBV29-1 and TRBJ1-2; D is perhaps TRBD1 (5 bases). The CDR3 extends over 12 amino acids. The germline V gene encodes CDR1 SQVTM and CDR2 ANQGSEA. The CDR3 sequence: CGTTTPSSDSPF. The DNA of the CDR3 is TGCGGAACAACTACCCCATCCTCCGACAGCCCCTTC.